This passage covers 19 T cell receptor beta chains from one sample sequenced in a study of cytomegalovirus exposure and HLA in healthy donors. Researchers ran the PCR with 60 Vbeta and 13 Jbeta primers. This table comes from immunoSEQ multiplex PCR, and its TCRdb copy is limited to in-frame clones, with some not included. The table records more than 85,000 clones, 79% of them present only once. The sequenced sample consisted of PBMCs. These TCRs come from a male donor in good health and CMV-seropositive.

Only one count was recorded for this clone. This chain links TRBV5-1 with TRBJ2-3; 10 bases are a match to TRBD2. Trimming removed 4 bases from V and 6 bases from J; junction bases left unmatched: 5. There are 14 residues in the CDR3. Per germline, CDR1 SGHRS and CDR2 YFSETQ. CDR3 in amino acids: CASSVSGGKDTQYF. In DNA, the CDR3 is TGCGCCAGCAGCGTTAGCGGGGGGAAGGATACGCAGTATTTT.

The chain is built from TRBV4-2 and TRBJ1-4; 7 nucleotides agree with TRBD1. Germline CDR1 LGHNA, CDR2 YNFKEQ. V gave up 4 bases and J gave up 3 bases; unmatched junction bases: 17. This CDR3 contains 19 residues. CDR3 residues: CASSPLPGTASYSNEKLFF. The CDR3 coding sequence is TGTGCCAGCAGCCCCCTGCCCGGGACAGCGAGCTACTCTAATGAAAAACTGTTTTTT.

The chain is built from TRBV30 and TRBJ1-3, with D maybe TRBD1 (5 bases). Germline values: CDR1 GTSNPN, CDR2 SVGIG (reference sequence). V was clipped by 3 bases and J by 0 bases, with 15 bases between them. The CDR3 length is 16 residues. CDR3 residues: CAWSGTHRPSGNTIYF. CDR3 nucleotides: TGTGCCTGGAGCGGGACTCACCGTCCCTCTGGAAACACCATATATTTT. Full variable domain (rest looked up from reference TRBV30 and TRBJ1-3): SQTIHQWPATLVQPVGSPLSLECTVEGTSNPNLYWYRQAAGRGLQLLFYSVGIGQISSEVPQNLSASRPQDRQFILSSKKLLLSDSGFYLCAWSGTHRPSGNTIYFGEGSWLTVV.

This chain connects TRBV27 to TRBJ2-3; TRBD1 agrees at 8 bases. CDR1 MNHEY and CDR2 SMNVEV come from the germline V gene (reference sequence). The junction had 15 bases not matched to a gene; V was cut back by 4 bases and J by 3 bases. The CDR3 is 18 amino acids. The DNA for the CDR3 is TGTGCCAGCAGTTCCAAACCCCCCGGACAGGGATTAACAGATACGCAGTATTTT. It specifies CASSSKPPGQGLTDTQYF.

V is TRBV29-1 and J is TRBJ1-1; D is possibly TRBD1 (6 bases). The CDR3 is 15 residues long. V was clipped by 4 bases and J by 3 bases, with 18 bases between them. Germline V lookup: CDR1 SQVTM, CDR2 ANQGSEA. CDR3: CSVVPGHLRDTEAFF. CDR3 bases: TGCAGCGTTGTACCGGGACACCTCAGGGACACTGAAGCTTTCTTT.

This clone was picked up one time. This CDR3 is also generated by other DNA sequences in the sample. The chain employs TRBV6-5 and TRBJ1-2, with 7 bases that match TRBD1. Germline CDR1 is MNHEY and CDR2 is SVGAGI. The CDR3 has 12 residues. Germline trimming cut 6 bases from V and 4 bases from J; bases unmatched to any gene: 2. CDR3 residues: CASRQGTYGYTF. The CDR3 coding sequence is TGTGCCAGCAGACAGGGGACCTATGGCTACACCTTC.

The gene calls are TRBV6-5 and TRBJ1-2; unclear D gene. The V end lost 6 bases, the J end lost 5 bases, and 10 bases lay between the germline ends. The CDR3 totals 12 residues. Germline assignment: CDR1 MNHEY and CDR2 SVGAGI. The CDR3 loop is CASSPSGYGYTF. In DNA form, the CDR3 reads TGTGCCAGCAGCCCCTCGGGGTATGGCTACACCTTC.

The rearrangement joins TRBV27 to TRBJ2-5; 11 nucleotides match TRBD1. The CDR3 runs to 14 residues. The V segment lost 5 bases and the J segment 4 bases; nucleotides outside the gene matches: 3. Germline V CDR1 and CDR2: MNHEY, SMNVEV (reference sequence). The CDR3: CASSRGTGGETQYF. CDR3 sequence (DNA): TGTGCCAGCAGTCGAGGGACAGGGGGAGAGACCCAGTACTTC.

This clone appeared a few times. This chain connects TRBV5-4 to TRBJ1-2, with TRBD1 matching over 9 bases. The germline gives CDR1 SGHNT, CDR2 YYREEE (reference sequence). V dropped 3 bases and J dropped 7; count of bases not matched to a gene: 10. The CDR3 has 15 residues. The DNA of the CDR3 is TGTGCCAGCAGCTCGGACAGGGGAGGGGGTAGTGGCTACACCTTC. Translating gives CASSSDRGGGSGYTF.

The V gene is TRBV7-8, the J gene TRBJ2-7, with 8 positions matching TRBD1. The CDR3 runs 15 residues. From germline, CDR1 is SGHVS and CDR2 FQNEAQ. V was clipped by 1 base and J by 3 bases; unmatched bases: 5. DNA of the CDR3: TGTGCCAGCAGCTTAGTAACAGGACAGGGCTACGAGCAGTACTTC. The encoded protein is CASSLVTGQGYEQYF. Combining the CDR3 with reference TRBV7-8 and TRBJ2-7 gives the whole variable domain GAGVSQSPRYKVAKRGQDVALRCDPISGHVSLFWYQQALGQGPEFLTYFQNEAQLDKSGLPSDRFFAERPEGSVSTLKIQRTQQEDSAVYLCASSLVTGQGYEQYFGPGTRLTVT.

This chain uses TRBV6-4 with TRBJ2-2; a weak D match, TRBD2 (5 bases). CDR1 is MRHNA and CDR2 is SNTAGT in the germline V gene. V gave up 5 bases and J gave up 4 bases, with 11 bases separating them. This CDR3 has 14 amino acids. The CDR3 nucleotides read TGTGCCAGCAGTTCTAGCCCGGGCACCGGGGAGCTGTTTTTT. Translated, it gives CASSSSPGTGELFF.

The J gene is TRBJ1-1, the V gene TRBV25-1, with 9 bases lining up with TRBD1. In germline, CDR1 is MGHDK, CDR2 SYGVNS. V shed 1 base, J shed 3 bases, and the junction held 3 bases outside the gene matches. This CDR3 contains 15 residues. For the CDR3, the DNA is TGTGCCAGCAGTGAATCCGGGACAGGGTACACTGAAGCTTTCTTT. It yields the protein CASSESGTGYTEAFF.

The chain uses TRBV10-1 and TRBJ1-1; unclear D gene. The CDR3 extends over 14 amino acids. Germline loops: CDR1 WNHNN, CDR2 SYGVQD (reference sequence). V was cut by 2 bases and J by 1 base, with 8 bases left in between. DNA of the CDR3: TGCGCCAGCAGTGAGGGCAGCGGGAACACTGAAGCTTTCTTT. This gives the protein CASSEGSGNTEAFF.

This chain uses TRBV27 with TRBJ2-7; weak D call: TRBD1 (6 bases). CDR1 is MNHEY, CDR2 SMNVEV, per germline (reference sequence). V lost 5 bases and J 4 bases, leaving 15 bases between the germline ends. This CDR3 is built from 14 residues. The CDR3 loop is CASSPQGIPYEQYF. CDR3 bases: TGTGCCAGCAGTCCTCAGGGGATCCCGTACGAGCAGTACTTC.

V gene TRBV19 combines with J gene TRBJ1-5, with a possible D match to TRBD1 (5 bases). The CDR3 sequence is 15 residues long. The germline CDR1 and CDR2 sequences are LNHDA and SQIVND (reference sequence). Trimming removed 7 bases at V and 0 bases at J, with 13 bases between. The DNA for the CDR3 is TGTGCCAGTAAGGTCGACAGTTATAGCAATCAGCCCCAGCATTTT. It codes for CASKVDSYSNQPQHF.

The CDR3 sequence: CASRLRQNNEQFF. In DNA form, the CDR3 reads TGTGCCAGCAGGCTGCGACAGAACAATGAGCAGTTCTTC. The chain joins TRBV6-5 to TRBJ2-1; a weak D match, TRBD1 (5 bases). The CDR3 is 13 amino acids. Germline CDR1 MNHEY, CDR2 SVGAGI. V was shortened by 6 bases and J by 5 bases, with 11 bases between the two germline ends.

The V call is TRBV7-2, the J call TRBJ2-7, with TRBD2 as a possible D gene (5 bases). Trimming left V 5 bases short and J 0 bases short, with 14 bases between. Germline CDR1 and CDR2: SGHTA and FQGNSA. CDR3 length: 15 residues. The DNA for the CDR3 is TGTGCCAGCAGCCCTCAAGAGGGAGCCTCCTACGAGCAGTACTTC. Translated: CASSPQEGASYEQYF. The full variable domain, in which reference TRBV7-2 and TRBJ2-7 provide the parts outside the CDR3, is GAGVSQSPSNKVTEKGKDVELRCDPISGHTALYWYRQSLGQGLEFLIYFQGNSAPDKSGLPSDRFSAERTGGSVSTLTIQRTQQEDSAVYLCASSPQEGASYEQYFGPGTRLTVT.

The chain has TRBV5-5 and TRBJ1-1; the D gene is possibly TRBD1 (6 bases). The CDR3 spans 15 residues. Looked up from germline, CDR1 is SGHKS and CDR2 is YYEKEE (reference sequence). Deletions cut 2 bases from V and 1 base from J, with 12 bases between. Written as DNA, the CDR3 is TGTGCCAGCAGCTTTTCGGGACACCAGAACACTGAAGCTTTCTTT. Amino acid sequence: CASSFSGHQNTEAFF. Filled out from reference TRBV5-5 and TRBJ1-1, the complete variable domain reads DAGVTQSPTHLIKTRGQQVTLRCSPISGHKSVSWYQQVLGQGPQFIFQYYEKEERGRGNFPDRFSARQFPNYSSELNVNALLLGDSALYLCASSFSGHQNTEAFFGQGTRLTVV.

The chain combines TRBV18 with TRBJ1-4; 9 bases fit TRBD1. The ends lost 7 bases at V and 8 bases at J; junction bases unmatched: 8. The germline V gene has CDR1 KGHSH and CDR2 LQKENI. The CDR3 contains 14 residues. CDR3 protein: CASCKGQGNEKLFF. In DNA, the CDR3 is TGTGCCAGCTGTAAGGGACAGGGAAACGAAAAACTGTTTTTT.